These 19 T cell receptor beta chains were sequenced from one sample in a study of blood T cell repertoires in COVID-19. Some clones are missing from TCRdb's copy, which holds only in-frame ones; the method was immunoSEQ multiplex PCR. The data show some 13,000 clones, roughly 80% seen once. The sample was peripheral blood. The origin of the receptors is a human donor in a cohort sampled during active COVID-19.

The V and J genes are TRBV6-5 and TRBJ2-1, with 7 bases identical to TRBD2. The CDR3 loop spans 13 amino acids. Trimming took 8 bases from V and 7 from J; bases not matched to a gene: 8. Germline lookup yields CDR1 MNHEY and CDR2 SVGAGI. CDR3: CASARLLANEQFF. CDR3 coding DNA: TGTGCCAGCGCCCGCCTACTAGCGAATGAGCAGTTCTTC.

This chain links TRBV6-4 with TRBJ1-2; D call uncertain. CDR1 and CDR2 (germline): MRHNA, SNTAGT. Trimming shortened V by 0 bases and J by 7 bases, and 15 bases separated the two germline ends. CDR3 length: 15 residues. The CDR3 nucleotides are TGTGCCAGCAGTGACTCCGCCAACACGGGATCTGGCTACACCTTC. Translation gives CASSDSANTGSGYTF.

CDR3 nucleotide sequence: TGTGCCAGCAGTTTAATTTCTACGGGAGGGAACAATGAGCAGTTCTTC. Its translation is CASSLISTGGNNEQFF. V usage is TRBV28 and J usage is TRBJ2-1, with 8 bases matching TRBD2. The CDR3 is 16 amino acids. Germline loops: CDR1 MDHEN, CDR2 SYDVKM. V shed 2 bases, J shed 5 bases, and the junction held 8 bases outside the gene matches. Drawing the rest from reference TRBV28 and TRBJ2-1, the complete variable domain is DVKVTQSSRYLVKRTGEKVFLECVQDMDHENMFWYRQDPGLGLRLIYFSYDVKMKEKGDIPEGYSVSREKKERFSLILESASTNQTSMYLCASSLISTGGNNEQFFGPGTRLTVL.

CDR3 nucleotides: TGTGCCAGTAGTATAAGGGGCAGGCCCGGCCATCCCTACGAGCAGTACTTC. Encoded protein: CASSIRGRPGHPYEQYF. The V gene is TRBV19, the J gene TRBJ2-7, with D tentatively TRBD1 (5 bases). Deletions cut 2 bases from V and 2 bases from J, with 19 bases between. Per the germline V gene, CDR1 is LNHDA and CDR2 is SQIVND (reference sequence). CDR3 length: 17 amino acids.

The chain has TRBV5-6 and TRBJ2-7; D is ambiguous. Trimming took 2 bases from V and 3 from J, leaving 6 bases between them. The CDR3 sequence is 12 residues long. The germline V gene has CDR1 SGHDT and CDR2 YYEEEE. In DNA, the CDR3 is TGTGCCAGCAGCTTATCCGGCTACGAGCAGTACTTC. This codes for CASSLSGYEQYF.

The chain is built from TRBV28 and TRBJ2-7; TRBD2 matches at 10 bases. With V trimmed by 6 bases and J by 0 bases, 8 bases remained unmatched. The CDR3 consists of 16 residues. Germline CDR1 MDHEN, CDR2 SYDVKM. The CDR3 protein is CASSYPTSGVSYEQYF. As DNA, the CDR3 is TGTGCCAGCAGCTATCCTACTAGCGGGGTCTCCTACGAGCAGTACTTC.

J is TRBJ1-5 and V is TRBV28; 9 nucleotides align to TRBD1. V was clipped by 3 bases and J by 6 bases; unmatched bases: 9. Germline lookup yields CDR1 MDHEN and CDR2 SYDVKM. The CDR3 extends over 16 amino acids. The CDR3 is CASSFSRDRVGQPQHF. The CDR3 DNA reads TGTGCCAGCAGTTTTTCACGGGACAGGGTGGGTCAGCCCCAGCATTTT.

The chain combines TRBV7-6 with TRBJ2-1, with 7 positions matching TRBD2. The CDR3 length is 16 residues. After removal of 1 base from V and 2 bases from J, the junction contained 5 bases not matched to a gene. Per germline, CDR1 SGHVS and CDR2 FNYEAQ. This CDR3 reads CASSLGLAEAYNEQFF. CDR3 coding DNA: TGTGCCAGCAGCTTAGGCCTAGCGGAGGCCTACAATGAGCAGTTCTTC.

The table lists this clone with a few counts. This chain links TRBV5-6 with TRBJ1-2, with no clear D. Germline CDR1 and CDR2: SGHDT and YYEEEE. This CDR3 comprises 13 residues. V lost 0 bases to trimming and J lost 1 base, with 4 bases between them. The CDR3 reads CASSLAGNYGYTF. The CDR3 DNA reads as TGTGCCAGCAGCTTGGCGGGTAACTATGGCTACACCTTC.

This chain uses TRBV15 with TRBJ1-4; weak D call: TRBD1 (5 bases). Germline V gene sequence: CDR1 LNHNV, CDR2 YYDKDF (reference sequence). V lost 3 bases to trimming and J lost 4 bases, with 18 bases between them. The CDR3 covers 17 residues. The CDR3 loop is CATSSSKFDRINEKLFF. In nucleotides, the CDR3 is TGTGCCACCAGCAGCAGCAAATTCGACAGAATTAATGAAAAACTGTTTTTT.

This chain joins TRBV7-2 and TRBJ2-1; 7 nucleotides align to TRBD2. Per germline, CDR1 SGHTA and CDR2 FQGNSA. The CDR3 is 16 amino acids. V was clipped by 1 base and J by 5 bases; unmatched bases: 8. The CDR3 reads CASSLDAGVYNNEQFF. The CDR3, as DNA: TGTGCCAGCAGCTTAGATGCGGGAGTATACAACAATGAGCAGTTCTTC. Supplemented by reference TRBV7-2 and TRBJ2-1, the full variable domain reads GAGVSQSPSNKVTEKGKDVELRCDPISGHTALYWYRQSLGQGLEFLIYFQGNSAPDKSGLPSDRFSAERTGGSVSTLTIQRTQQEDSAVYLCASSLDAGVYNNEQFFGPGTRLTVL.

The chain couples TRBV19 to TRBJ1-1, with 9 bases aligning to TRBD1. The CDR3 contains 14 residues. With 3 bases clipped from V and 6 bases from J, the junction kept 5 bases outside the gene matches. Germline V lookup: CDR1 LNHDA, CDR2 SQIVND (reference sequence). The CDR3 DNA is TGTGCCAGTAGTATTGGACAGGGGACGGCTGAAGCTTTCTTT. Protein product: CASSIGQGTAEAFF.

V and J are TRBV6-1 and TRBJ1-2, with 8 positions matching TRBD1. This CDR3 is built from 17 residues. Unmatched junction bases numbered 10, after V lost 4 bases and J lost 0 bases. Germline CDR1 MNHNS, CDR2 SASEGT. The CDR3: CASSGAHRGMANYGYTF. CDR3 in DNA: TGTGCCAGCAGTGGGGCGCACAGGGGGATGGCTAACTATGGCTACACCTTC.

V is TRBV24-1 and J is TRBJ2-3; possibly TRBD2 for D (6 bases). Trimming removed 12 bases from V and 0 bases from J, with 9 bases in between. The CDR3 contains 12 residues. Looked up from germline, CDR1 is KGHDR and CDR2 is SFDVKD. The CDR3 loop is CAVGTSTDTQYF. For the CDR3, the DNA is TGTGCCGTAGGGACTAGCACAGATACGCAGTATTTT.

The chain couples TRBV6-2 or TRBV6-3 to TRBJ2-7, with TRBD2 matching over 11 bases. The CDR3 loop spans 15 amino acids. Germline CDR1 reads MNHEY; CDR2 reads SVGEGT. Trimming removed 4 bases from V and 4 bases from J; junction bases left unmatched: 6. The DNA of the CDR3 is TGTGCCAGCAGTTCCACTAGCGGGAGCGTTTACGAGCAGTACTTC. This translates into CASSSTSGSVYEQYF.

The V gene is TRBV14, the J gene TRBJ2-1, with 8 bases that match TRBD2. Per germline, CDR1 SGHDN and CDR2 FVKESK. The ends lost 9 bases at V and 8 bases at J; junction bases unmatched: 18. The CDR3 sequence is 16 residues long. In DNA form, the CDR3 reads TGTGCCAGTAACCCCGGGGGGGGAGGAGGTCCCCATGAGCAGTTCTTC. It is translated as CASNPGGGGGPHEQFF.

The chain combines TRBV29-1 with TRBJ1-2; 7 nucleotides align to TRBD1. The CDR3 spans 15 residues. Looked up from germline, CDR1 is SQVTM and CDR2 is ANQGSEA. V lost 7 bases, J lost 0 bases, and 11 bases stayed unmatched. CDR3 loop: CSADGTDQTNYGYTF. The DNA of the CDR3 is TGCAGCGCCGACGGGACAGATCAAACTAACTATGGCTACACCTTC.

The chain combines TRBV12-5 with TRBJ2-5, with D tentatively TRBD1 (6 bases). From germline, CDR1 is LGHNT and CDR2 FRNRAP. V was shortened by 5 bases and J by 4 bases, with 11 bases between the two germline ends. This CDR3 is 13 amino acids long. The CDR3 sequence: CASGAGARETQYF. DNA of the CDR3: TGTGCTAGTGGTGCAGGGGCCCGAGAGACCCAGTACTTC.

The chain recombines TRBV7-9 with TRBJ1-5; D is unresolved. V was clipped by 3 bases and J by 2 bases, with 11 bases between them. Germline assignment: CDR1 SEHNR and CDR2 FQNEAQ (reference sequence). This CDR3 is built from 15 residues. The CDR3 spells CASSFGERRNQPQHF. The CDR3 DNA reads TGTGCCAGCAGCTTCGGGGAAAGGCGCAATCAGCCCCAGCATTTT.